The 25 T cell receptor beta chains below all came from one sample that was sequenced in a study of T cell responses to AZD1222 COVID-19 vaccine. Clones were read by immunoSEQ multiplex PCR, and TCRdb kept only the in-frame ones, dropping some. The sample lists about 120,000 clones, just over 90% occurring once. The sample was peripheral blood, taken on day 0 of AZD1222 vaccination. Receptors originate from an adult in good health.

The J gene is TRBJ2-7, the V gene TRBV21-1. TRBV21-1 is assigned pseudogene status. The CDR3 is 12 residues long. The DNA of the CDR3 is TGTGCCAGCAGCAACAACCCCTACGAGCAGTACTTC. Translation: CASSNNPYEQYF.

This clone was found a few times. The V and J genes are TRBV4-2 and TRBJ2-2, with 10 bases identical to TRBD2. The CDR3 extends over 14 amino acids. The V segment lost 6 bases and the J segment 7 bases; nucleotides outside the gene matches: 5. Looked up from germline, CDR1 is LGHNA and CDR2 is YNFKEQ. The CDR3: CASRRASGGGELFF. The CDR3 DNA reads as TGTGCCAGCAGGCGGGCTAGCGGGGGCGGGGAGCTGTTTTTT.

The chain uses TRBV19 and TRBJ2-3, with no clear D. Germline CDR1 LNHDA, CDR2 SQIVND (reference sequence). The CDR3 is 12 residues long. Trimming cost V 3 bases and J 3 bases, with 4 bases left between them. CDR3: CASSIGTDTQYF. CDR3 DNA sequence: TGTGCCAGTAGTATCGGGACAGATACGCAGTATTTT. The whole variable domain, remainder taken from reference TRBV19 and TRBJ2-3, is DGGITQSPKYLFRKEGQNVTLSCEQNLNHDAMYWYRQDPGQGLRLIYYSQIVNDFQKGDIAEGYSVSREKKESFPLTVTSAQKNPTAFYLCASSIGTDTQYFGPGTRLTVL.

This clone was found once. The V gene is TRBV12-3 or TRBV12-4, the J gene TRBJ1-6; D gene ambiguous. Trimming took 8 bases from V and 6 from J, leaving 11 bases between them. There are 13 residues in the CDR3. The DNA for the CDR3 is TGTGCCAGCCTCCAGGCCCCTAATTCACCCCTCCACTTT. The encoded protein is CASLQAPNSPLHF.

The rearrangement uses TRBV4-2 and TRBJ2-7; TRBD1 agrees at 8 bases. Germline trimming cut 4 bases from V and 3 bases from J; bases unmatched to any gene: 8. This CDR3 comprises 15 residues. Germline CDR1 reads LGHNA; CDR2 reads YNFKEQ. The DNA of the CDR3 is TGTGCCAGCAGCCCTTCCCCAACAGGGGGCTACGAGCAGTACTTC. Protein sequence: CASSPSPTGGYEQYF.

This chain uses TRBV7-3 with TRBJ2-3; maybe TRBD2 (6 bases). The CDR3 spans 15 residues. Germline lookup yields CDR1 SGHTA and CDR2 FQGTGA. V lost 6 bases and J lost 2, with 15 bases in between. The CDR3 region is CASRRNRGSTDTQYF. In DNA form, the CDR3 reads TGTGCCAGCAGGAGAAATCGGGGGTCCACAGATACGCAGTATTTT.

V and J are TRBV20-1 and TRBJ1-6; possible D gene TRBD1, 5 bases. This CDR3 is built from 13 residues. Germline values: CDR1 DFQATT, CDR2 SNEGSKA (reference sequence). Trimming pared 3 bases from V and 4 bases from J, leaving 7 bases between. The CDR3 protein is CSASRQYNSPLHF. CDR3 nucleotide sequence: TGCAGTGCTAGTAGACAGTATAATTCACCCCTCCACTTT.

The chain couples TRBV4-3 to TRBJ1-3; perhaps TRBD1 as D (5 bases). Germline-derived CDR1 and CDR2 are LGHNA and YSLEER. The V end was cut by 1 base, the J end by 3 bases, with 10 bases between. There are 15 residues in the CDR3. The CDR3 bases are TGCGCCAGCAGCCAAGTCGGGGGACTTGGAAACACCATATATTTT. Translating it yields CASSQVGGLGNTIYF.

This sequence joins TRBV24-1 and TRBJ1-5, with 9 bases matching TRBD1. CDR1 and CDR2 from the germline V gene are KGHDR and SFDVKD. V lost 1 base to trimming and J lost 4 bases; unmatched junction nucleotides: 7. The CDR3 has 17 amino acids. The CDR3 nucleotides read TGTGCCACCAGTGATTTCACGGGACAGGGTACGAATCAGCCCCAGCATTTT. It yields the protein CATSDFTGQGTNQPQHF.

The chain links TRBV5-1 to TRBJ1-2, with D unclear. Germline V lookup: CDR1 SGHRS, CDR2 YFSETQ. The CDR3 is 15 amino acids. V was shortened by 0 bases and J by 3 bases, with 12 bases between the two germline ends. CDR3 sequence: CASSLDRPTDYGYTF. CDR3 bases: TGCGCCAGCAGCTTGGACCGCCCCACGGACTATGGCTACACCTTC.

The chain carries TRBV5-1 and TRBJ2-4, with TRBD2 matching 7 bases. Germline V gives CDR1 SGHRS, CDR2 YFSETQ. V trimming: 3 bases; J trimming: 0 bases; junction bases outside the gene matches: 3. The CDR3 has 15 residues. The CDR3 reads CASSSGGVAKNIQYF. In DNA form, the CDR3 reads TGCGCCAGCAGCTCGGGAGGAGTAGCCAAAAACATTCAGTACTTC.

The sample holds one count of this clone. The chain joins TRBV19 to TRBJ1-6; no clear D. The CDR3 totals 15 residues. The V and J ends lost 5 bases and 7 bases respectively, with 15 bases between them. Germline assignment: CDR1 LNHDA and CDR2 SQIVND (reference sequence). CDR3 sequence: CASSVTSGGNSPLHF. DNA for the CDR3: TGTGCCAGTAGTGTGACTTCGGGCGGGAATTCACCCCTCCACTTT.

CDR3 in amino acids: CASSLAGRRNSPLHF. The CDR3 DNA reads TGTGCCAGCAGCTTGGCGGGACGGAGAAATTCACCCCTCCACTTT. The rearrangement joins TRBV5-6 to TRBJ1-6; a possible D gene is TRBD1 (5 bases). The CDR3 is 15 amino acids. The V gene's germline CDR1 is SGHDT and CDR2 YYEEEE. V was pared by 0 bases and J by 7 bases, with 11 bases between.

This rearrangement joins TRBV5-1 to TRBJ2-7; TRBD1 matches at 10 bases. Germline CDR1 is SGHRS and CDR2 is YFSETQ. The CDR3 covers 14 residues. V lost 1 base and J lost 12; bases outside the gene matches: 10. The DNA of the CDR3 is TGCGCCAGCAGCTTGCTTAGGACAGGGGGGCCTTGGTACTTC. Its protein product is CASSLLRTGGPWYF.

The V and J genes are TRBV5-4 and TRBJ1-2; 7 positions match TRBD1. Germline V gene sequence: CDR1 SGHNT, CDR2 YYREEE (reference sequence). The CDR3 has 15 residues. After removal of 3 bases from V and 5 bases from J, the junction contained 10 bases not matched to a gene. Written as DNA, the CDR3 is TGTGCCAGCAGCTCTATAGGGGGCAGGGAGTATGGCTACACCTTC. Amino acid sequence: CASSSIGGREYGYTF.

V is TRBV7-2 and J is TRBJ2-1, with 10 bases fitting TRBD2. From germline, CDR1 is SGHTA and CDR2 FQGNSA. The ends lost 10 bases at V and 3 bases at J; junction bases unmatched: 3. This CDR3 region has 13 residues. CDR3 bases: TGTGCCACAAGACTAGCGGGCTACAATGAGCAGTTCTTC. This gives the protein CATRLAGYNEQFF.

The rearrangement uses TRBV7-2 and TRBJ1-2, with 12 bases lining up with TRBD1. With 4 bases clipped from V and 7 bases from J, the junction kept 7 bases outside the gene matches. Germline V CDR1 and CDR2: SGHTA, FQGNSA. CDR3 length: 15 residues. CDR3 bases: TGTGCCAGCAGCTCGACTCCGGGACAGGGGGCTGGCTACACCTTC. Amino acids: CASSSTPGQGAGYTF.

The CDR3 reads CASSQEDASSPLHF. The DNA of the CDR3 is TGTGCCAGCAGCCAAGAGGACGCGAGTTCACCCCTCCACTTT. The V call is TRBV14, the J call TRBJ1-6, with D uncertain. CDR1 and CDR2 (germline): SGHDN, FVKESK. The germline V and J ends were trimmed by 0 bases and 9 bases, with 9 bases remaining between them. The CDR3 covers 14 residues.

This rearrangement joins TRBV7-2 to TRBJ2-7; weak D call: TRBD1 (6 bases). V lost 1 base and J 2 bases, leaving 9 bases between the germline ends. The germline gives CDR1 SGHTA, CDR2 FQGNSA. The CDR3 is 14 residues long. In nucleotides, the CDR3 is TGTGCCAGCAGCTTAGGGGGACAAACCTACGAGCAGTACTTC. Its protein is CASSLGGQTYEQYF.

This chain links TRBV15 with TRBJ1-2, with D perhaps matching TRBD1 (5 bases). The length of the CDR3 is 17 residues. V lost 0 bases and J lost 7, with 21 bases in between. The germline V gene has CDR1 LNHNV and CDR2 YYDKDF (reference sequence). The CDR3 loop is CATSRDLGTQGYSGYTF. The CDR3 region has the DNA TGTGCCACCAGCAGAGATCTGGGTACCCAGGGCTATAGTGGCTACACCTTC. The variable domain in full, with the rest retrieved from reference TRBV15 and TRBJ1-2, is DAMVIQNPRYQVTQFGKPVTLSCSQTLNHNVMYWYQQKSSQAPKLLFHYYDKDFNNEADTPDNFQSRRPNTSFCFLDIRSPGLGDTAMYLCATSRDLGTQGYSGYTFGSGTRLTVV.

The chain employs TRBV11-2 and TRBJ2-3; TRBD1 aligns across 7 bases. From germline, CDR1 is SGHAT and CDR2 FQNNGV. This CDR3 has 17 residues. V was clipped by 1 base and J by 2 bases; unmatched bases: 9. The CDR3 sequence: CASSLGAGTAHTDTQYF. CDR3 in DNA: TGTGCCAGCAGCTTAGGGGCCGGGACAGCGCACACAGATACGCAGTATTTT.

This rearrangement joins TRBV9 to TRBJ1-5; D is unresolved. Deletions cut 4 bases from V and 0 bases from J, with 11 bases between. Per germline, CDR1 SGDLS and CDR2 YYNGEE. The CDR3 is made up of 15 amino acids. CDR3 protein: CASSPQPDSNQPQHF. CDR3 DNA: TGTGCCAGCAGCCCCCAGCCAGATAGCAATCAGCCCCAGCATTTT. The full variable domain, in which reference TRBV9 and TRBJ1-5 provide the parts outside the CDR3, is DSGVTQTPKHLITATGQRVTLRCSPRSGDLSVYWYQQSLDQGLQFLIQYYNGEERAKGNILERFSAQQFPDLHSELNLSSLELGDSALYFCASSPQPDSNQPQHFGDGTRLSIL.

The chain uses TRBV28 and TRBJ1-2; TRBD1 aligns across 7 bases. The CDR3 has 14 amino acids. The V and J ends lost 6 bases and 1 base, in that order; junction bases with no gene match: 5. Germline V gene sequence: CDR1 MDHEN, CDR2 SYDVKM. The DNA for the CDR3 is TGTGCCAGCAGCACAGGGGCGGTTAACTATGGCTACACCTTC. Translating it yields CASSTGAVNYGYTF.

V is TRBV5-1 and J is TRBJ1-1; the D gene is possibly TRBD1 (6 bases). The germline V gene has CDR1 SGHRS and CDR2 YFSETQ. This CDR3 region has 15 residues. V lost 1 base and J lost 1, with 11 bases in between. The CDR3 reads CASSLKGGGNTEAFF. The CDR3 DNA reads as TGCGCCAGCAGCTTGAAGGGGGGAGGGAACACTGAAGCTTTCTTT.

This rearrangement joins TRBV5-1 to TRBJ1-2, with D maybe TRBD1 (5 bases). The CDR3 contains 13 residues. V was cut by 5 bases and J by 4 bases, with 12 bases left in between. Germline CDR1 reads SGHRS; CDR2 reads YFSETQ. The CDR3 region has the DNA TGCGCCAGCAGAAAGACAGAGCTCTATGGCTACACCTTC. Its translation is CASRKTELYGYTF. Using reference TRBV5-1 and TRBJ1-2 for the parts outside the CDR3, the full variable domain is KAGVTQTPRYLIKTRGQQVTLSCSPISGHRSVSWYQQTPGQGLQFLFEYFSETQRNKGNFPGRFSGRQFSNSRSEMNVSTLELGDSALYLCASRKTELYGYTFGSGTRLTVV.